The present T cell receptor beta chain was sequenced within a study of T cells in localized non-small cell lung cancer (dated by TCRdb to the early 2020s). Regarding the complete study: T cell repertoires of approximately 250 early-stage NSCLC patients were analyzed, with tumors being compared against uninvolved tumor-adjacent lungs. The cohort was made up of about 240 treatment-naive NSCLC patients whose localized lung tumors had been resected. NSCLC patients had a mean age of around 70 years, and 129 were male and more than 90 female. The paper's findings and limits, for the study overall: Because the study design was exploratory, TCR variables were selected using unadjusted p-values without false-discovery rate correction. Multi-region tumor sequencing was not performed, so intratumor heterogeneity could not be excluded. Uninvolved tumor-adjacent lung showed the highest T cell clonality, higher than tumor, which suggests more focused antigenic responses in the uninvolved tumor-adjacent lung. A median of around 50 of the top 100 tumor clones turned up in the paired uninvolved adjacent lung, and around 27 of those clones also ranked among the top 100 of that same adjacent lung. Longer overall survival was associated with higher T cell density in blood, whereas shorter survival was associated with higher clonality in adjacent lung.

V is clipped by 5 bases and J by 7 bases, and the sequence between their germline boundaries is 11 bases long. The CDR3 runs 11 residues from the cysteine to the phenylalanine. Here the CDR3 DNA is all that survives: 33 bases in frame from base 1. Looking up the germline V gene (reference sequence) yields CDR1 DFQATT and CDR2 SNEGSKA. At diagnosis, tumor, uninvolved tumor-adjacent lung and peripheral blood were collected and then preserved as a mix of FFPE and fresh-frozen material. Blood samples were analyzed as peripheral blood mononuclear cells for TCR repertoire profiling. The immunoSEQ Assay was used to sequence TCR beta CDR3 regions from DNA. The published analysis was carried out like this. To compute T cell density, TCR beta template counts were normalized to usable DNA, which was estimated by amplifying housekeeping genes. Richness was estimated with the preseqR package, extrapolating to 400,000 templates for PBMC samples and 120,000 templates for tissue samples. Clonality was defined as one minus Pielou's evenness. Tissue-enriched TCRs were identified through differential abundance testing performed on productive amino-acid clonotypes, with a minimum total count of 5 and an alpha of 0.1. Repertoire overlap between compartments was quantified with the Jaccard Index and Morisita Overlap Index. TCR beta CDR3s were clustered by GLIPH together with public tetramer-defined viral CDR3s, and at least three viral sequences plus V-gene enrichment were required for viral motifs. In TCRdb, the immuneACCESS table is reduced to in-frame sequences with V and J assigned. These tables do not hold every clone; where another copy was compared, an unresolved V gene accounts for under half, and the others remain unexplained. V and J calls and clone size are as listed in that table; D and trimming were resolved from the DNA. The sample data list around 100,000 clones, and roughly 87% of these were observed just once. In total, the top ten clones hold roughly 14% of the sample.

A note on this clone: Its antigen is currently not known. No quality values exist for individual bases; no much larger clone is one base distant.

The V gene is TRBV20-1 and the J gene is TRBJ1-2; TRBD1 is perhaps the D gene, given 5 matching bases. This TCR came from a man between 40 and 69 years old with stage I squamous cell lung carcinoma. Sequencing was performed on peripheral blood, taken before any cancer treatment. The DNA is TGCAGTGCTGGGGGAGGGGTTGGCTACACCTTC. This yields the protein CSAGGGVGYTF.